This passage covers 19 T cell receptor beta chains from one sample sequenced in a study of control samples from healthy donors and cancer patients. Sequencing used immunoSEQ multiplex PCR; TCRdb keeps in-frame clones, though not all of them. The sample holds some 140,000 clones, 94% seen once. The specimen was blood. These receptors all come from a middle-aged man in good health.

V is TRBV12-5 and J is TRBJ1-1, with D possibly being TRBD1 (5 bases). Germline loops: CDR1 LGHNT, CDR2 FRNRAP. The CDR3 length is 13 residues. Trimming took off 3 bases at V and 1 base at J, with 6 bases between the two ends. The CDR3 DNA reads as TGTGCTAGTGGTTTACAGGCGAACACTGAAGCTTTCTTT. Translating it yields CASGLQANTEAFF.

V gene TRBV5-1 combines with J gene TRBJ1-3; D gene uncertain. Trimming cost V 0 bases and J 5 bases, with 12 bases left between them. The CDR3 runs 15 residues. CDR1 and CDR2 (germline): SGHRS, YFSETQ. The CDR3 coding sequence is TGCGCCAGCAGCTTGGACGCAGGATCGCGAAACACCATATATTTT. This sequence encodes CASSLDAGSRNTIYF.

Written as DNA, the CDR3 is TGTGCCAGCAGGGCCCGTCTCAGCACAGATACGCAGTATTTT. Amino acid sequence: CASRARLSTDTQYF. The chain couples TRBV2 to TRBJ2-3; no definite D call. The germline gives CDR1 SNHLY, CDR2 FYNNEI. The ends were cut back, 6 bases at V and 0 bases at J, with 10 bases in the middle. CDR3 size: 14 residues.

DNA of the CDR3: TGCAGCGTTGCTGGGGTTGGTGTATCAGACACAGATACGCAGTATTTT. Translated, it gives CSVAGVGVSDTDTQYF. The gene calls are TRBV29-1 and TRBJ2-3; D ambiguous. Germline CDR1 and CDR2: SQVTM and ANQGSEA. The CDR3 has 16 amino acids. Trimming removed 4 bases at V and 2 bases at J, with 19 bases between.

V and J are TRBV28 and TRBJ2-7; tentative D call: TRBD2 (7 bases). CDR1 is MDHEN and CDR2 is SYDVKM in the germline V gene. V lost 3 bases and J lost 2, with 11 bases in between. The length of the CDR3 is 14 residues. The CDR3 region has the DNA TGTGCCAGCAGTTTTGGCGGGGGCACCTACGAGCAGTACTTC. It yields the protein CASSFGGGTYEQYF.

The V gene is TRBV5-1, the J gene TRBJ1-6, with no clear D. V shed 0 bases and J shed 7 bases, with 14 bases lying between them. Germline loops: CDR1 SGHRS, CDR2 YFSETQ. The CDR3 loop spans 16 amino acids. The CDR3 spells CASSLAGSQANSPLHF. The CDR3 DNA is TGCGCCAGCAGCTTGGCCGGCTCGCAGGCGAATTCACCCCTCCACTTT.

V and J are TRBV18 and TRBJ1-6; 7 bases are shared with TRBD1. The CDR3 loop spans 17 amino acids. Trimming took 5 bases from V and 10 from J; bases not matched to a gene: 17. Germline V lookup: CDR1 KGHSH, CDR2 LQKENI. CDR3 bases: TGTGCCAGCTCAACTCAGGGGGGGTACAGGGCGAGATCACCCCTCCACTTT. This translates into CASSTQGGYRARSPLHF.

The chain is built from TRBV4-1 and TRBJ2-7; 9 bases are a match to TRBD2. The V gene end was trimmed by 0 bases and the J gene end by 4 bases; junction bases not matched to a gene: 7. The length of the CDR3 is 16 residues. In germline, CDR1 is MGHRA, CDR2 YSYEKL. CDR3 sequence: CASSQETRGGKYEQYF. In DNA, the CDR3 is TGCGCCAGCAGCCAAGAAACGCGGGGGGGCAAATACGAGCAGTACTTC.

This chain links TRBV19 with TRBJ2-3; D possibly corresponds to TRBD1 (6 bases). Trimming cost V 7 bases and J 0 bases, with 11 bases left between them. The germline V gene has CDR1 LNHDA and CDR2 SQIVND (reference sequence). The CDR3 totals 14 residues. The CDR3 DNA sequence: TGTGCCAGTATCCCGACAGGCAGCACAGATACGCAGTATTTT. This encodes CASIPTGSTDTQYF.

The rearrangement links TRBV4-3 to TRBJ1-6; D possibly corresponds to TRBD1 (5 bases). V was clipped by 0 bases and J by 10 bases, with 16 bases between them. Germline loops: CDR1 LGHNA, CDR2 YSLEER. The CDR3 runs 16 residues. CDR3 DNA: TGCGCCAGCAGCCAAGATCTGGGGCAGGTGGGCTCACCCCTCCACTTT. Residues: CASSQDLGQVGSPLHF.

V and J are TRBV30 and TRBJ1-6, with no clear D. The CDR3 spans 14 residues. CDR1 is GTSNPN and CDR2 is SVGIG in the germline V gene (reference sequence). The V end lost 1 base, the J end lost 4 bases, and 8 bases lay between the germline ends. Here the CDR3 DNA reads TGTGCCTGGAGTGGCAATGGTTATAATTCACCCCTCCACTTT. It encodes CAWSGNGYNSPLHF.

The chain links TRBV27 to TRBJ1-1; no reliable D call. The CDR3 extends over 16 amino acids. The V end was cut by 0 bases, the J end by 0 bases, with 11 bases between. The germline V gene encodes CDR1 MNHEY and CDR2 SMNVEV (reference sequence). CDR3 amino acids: CASSLSNPGMNTEAFF. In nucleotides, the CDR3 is TGTGCCAGCAGTTTATCGAATCCGGGAATGAACACTGAAGCTTTCTTT.

CDR3 in amino acids: CASSSSGPEGRYTF. Here the CDR3 DNA reads TGTGCCAGCAGCTCCTCCGGACCCGAGGGACGGTACACCTTC. The rearrangement uses TRBV7-2 and TRBJ1-2; D might be TRBD1 (5 bases). In germline, CDR1 is SGHTA, CDR2 FQGNSA. This CDR3 is built from 14 residues. V lost 4 bases, J lost 11 bases, and 20 bases lay in between.

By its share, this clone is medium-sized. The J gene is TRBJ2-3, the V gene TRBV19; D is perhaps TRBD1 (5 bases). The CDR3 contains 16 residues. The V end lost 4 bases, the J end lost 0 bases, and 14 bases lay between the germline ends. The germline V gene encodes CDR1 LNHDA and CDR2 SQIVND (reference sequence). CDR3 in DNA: TGTGCCAGTAGTAGACTCGACAGCCCTAGCACAGATACGCAGTATTTT. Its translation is CASSRLDSPSTDTQYF. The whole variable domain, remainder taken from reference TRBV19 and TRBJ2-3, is DGGITQSPKYLFRKEGQNVTLSCEQNLNHDAMYWYRQDPGQGLRLIYYSQIVNDFQKGDIAEGYSVSREKKESFPLTVTSAQKNPTAFYLCASSRLDSPSTDTQYFGPGTRLTVL.

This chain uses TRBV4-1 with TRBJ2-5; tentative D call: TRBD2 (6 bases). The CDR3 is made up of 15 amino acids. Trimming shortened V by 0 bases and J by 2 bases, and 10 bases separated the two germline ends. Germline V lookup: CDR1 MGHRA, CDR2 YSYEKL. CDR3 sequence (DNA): TGCGCCAGCAGCCAAGATCGAGGACTACAAGAGACCCAGTACTTC. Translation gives CASSQDRGLQETQYF.

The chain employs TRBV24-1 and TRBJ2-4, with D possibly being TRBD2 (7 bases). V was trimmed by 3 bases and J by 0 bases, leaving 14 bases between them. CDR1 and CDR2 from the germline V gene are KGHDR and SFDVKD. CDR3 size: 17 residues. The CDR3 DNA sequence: TGTGCCACCAGTGATGGGAGGGGGGGCCTAGCCAAAAACATTCAGTACTTC. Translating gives CATSDGRGGLAKNIQYF.

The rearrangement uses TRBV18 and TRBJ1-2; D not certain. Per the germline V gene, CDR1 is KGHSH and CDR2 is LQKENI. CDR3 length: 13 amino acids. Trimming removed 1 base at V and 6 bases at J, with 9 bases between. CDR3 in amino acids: CASSPREMDGYTF. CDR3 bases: TGTGCCAGCTCACCACGGGAAATGGATGGCTACACCTTC.

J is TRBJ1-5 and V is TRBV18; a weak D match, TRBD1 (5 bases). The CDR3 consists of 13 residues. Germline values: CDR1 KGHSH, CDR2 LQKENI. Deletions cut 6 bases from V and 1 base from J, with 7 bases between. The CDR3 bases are TGTGCCAGCTCCGCAGGGAGCAATCAGCCCCAGCATTTT. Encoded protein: CASSAGSNQPQHF.

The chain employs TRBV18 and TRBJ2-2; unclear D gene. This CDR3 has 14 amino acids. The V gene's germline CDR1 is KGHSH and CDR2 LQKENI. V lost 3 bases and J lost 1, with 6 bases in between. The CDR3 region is CASSPSRNTGELFF. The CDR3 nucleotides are TGTGCCAGCTCACCGAGTCGGAACACCGGGGAGCTGTTTTTT. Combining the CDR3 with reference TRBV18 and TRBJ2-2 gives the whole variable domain NAGVMQNPRHLVRRRGQEARLRCSPMKGHSHVYWYRQLPEEGLKFMVYLQKENIIDESGMPKERFSAEFPKEGPSILRIQQVVRGDSAAYFCASSPSRNTGELFFGEGSRLTVL.